This T cell receptor (beta chain) was sequenced for a study of blood T cell repertoires in COVID-19. Study background: T cells, B-cell-depleted T cells, or PBMCs provided the cDNA or gDNA that served as material.

Profiled with immunoSEQ multiplex PCR; TCRdb holds only in-frame clones, not every one. The data show more than 95,000 clones, 82% seen once. V was shortened by 3 bases and J by 2 bases, with 2 bases between the two germline ends. Germline loops: CDR1 LNHDA, CDR2 SQIVND (reference sequence). The CDR3 contains 12 residues. The sequence was obtained from a man between 65 and 85 years old with active or convalescent COVID-19. The rearrangement links TRBV19 to TRBJ1-3; no clear D gene. Sequences were obtained from peripheral blood. CDR3 loop: CASSIAGNTIYF. CDR3 DNA: TGTGCCAGTAGTATCGCTGGAAACACCATATATTTT.